A selection of T cell receptor beta chains follows, all from one sample in a study of tumor-infiltrating lymphocytes in primary liver carcinoma. In TCRdb, the multiplex PCR reads were re-called with MiXCR into one record per CDR3 protein. The sample has 20,000 to 25,000 distinct CDR3 sequences, 65% to 85% seen once. The sample was liver tumor tissue from sampling region 2. Receptors were obtained from a woman aged 25 to 39 with primary liver carcinoma and hepatitis B virus infection. CDR3s include the opening cysteine and the closing phenylalanine or tryptophan. D genes are given only for firm matches. Clone sizes are given selectively: once, few, many, or a class where the clone is expanded.

TRBJ2-7 | . | TRBV4-2 | TRBD1 | TGTGCCAGCAGCCAGGAACACCTAGGACAGGGGGGACTACGCGAGCGGTACTTC | CASSQEHLGQGGLRERYF
TRBJ2-2 | once | TRBV6-5 | . | TGTACCAGCAGGCCGGGACGGACCGGGGAGCTGTTATTT | CTSRPGRTGELLF
TRBJ1-5 | . | TRBV6-1 | TRBD1 | TGTGCCAGTAGTGGACAGGGGAGCGTCCCCAATCAGCCCCAGCATTTT | CASSGQGSVPNQPQHF
TRBJ1-5 | once | TRBV11-2 | . | TGTGCCAGCAGCTTAGAGCCCCCCCCATTTCAGTCCCAGCATTTT | CASSLEPPPFQSQHF
TRBJ2-1 | . | TRBV11-3 | TRBD2 | TGCGACAGCAGCTTAAGTGGTAGCGGGAGATACAATGGGCAGTTCTTC | CDSSLSGSGRYNGQFF
TRBJ2-3 | . | TRBV4-1 | . | TGTGCCAGCAGCCAAGGTGCAGTCCAAGGAGATACGCAGTATTTT | CASSQGAVQGDTQYF
TRBJ2-3 | . | TRBV7-8 | TRBD2 | TGTGCCAACAGCCTAGGAGCGGGAGGGCCTGCTGATACGCAGTATTTT | CANSLGAGGPADTQYF
TRBJ1-4 | . | TRBV11-2 | . | TGTGCCAGCAGCCCCTGGGGAGCAACACTGTTTTTT | CASSPWGATLFF
TRBJ2-7 | . | TRBV4-3 | TRBD2 | TGCGTCAGTAGCCAAGCGGTGACGGGGGGTCACATTAGCTACGAGCAGTACTTC | CVSSQAVTGGHISYEQYF
TRBJ1-5 | . | TRBV7-2 | TRBD1 | TGTGACAGCAGGACAGGGTTGGGCAATCAGCCCCAGCATTTT | CDSRTGLGNQPQHF
TRBJ2-3 | once | TRBV5-4 | . | TGTCCCAGCAGCGTAGACGGACACTCTCCTCCCACAGATACGCAGTATTTT | CPSSVDGHSPPTDTQYF
TRBJ2-3 | . | TRBV6-6 | . | TGTGCCAACAGTTACCTGACCGGACCTCGACGCACATATACGCAGTATTTT | CANSYLTGPRRTYTQYF
TRBJ2-7 | . | TRBV6-5 | . | TGTGCCAGCAGCTTAACCGGGACTGGCGAGAGCTCCTACGAGCAGTACTTC | CASSLTGTGESSYEQYF
TRBJ2-4 | . | TRBV5-5 | TRBD1 | TGTGCCAGCAGTTTGGGGGAACAGGGGGCCCTAAGGAACATTGAGTACTTC | CASSLGEQGALRNIEYF
TRBJ1-1 | . | TRBV11-2 | . | TGTGCCAGCAGCTTTAAAAGATGGAGGTTAAATGAGGCTTTCTTT | CASSFKRWRLNEAFF
TRBJ1-1 | . | TRBV4-2 | . | TGTGCCAACAGCCCCGTCGAGGGGAGAGGGAACATTGAAGCTTCCTTT | CANSPVEGRGNIEASF
TRBJ1-1 | . | TRBV11-2 | TRBD1 | TGTGCCAGCAAATGTACAGGGGGGAGGGCGGAAGCTTTCTTT | CASKCTGGRAEAFF
TRBJ2-3 | few | TRBV4-2 | TRBD2 | TGTACCAGCAGCCAATATGACTATAGCGGGGCCGCCTACGAGCAGTATTTT | CTSSQYDYSGAAYEQYF
TRBJ2-6 | . | TRBV28 | . | TGTGCCAGCAGATTAAACAGGGTGAGCTCTAGGGCCAACGCCCTGACTTTC | CASRLNRVSSRANALTF
TRBJ2-7 | . | TRBV7-8 | . | TGTGTCAGCAGCCCGTGTCGCGGTCGTACTATGAGCTCCTACGAGCAGTACTTC | CVSSPCRGRTMSSYEQYF
TRBJ2-7 | . | TRBV28 | . | TGTGCCAGCAATTCAAAGCCTTGCGTGGTATCGTACGAGCAGTACTTC | CASNSKPCVVSYEQYF
TRBJ2-2 | . | TRBV20-1 | . | TGCAGTGTTACCCGACTATACAACACCGGGGAGCTGTTTTTT | CSVTRLYNTGELFF
TRBJ2-5 | . | TRBV12-3/TRBV12-4 | . | TGTGCCAGCAGCAACTACCCCGGGAGCGAAGAGAACCATTACTTC | CASSNYPGSEENHYF